These T cell receptor beta chains were read from a single sample in a study of cytomegalovirus exposure and HLA in healthy donors. Measured with immunoSEQ multiplex PCR; TCRdb has only the in-frame clones, and not every one. The sample contains hundreds of thousands of clones, around 89% of which appear only once. Sequenced: PBMCs. All receptors derive from a young woman in good health and CMV-seronegative. The CDR3 runs from the conserved cysteine through the conserved F or W. The D gene is left open where the match is weak. Clone sizes are given selectively: once, few, many, or a class where the clone is expanded.

D,J,size,V,DNA,CDR3
TRBD2,TRBJ2-7,NA,TRBV4-1,TGCGCCAGCAGCCGAGCCCCGGGACTAGCGGGATCCGAGCAGTACTTC,CASSRAPGLAGSEQYF
TRBD2,TRBJ2-3,NA,TRBV18,TGTGCCAGCTCACCACCGCTAGCGGGTGGTGATACGCAGTATTTT,CASSPPLAGGDTQYF
NA,TRBJ1-3,NA,TRBV5-3,TGTGCCAGAAGCTTGGATTGTAAAAGCTTGAGAGACACCATATATTTT,CARSLDCKSLRDTIYF
NA,TRBJ1-4,NA,TRBV28,TGTGCCAGCAGAAGCCGTCTGGAAAAACTGTTTTTT,CASRSRLEKLFF
TRBD1,TRBJ2-1,NA,TRBV5-1,TGCGCCAGCAGCTTGGCCGGACAGGGGGCCGGTGAGCAGTTCTTC,CASSLAGQGAGEQFF
NA,TRBJ1-2,NA,TRBV29-1,TGCAGCGTTGAGGGCAGGGCTACTGTAGCTAACTATGGCTACACCTTC,CSVEGRATVANYGYTF
NA,TRBJ1-3,NA,TRBV6-5,TGTGCCAGCAGTTACTCCTTATCTGGAAACACCATATATTTT,CASSYSLSGNTIYF
NA,TRBJ2-5,NA,TRBV7-8,TGTGCCAGCAGCTTCAGACTATTCCTCTCCCAAGAGACCCAGTACTTC,CASSFRLFLSQETQYF
TRBD1,TRBJ1-2,NA,TRBV11-2,TGTGCCAGCAGCCTCTTAGTAGGACAGGGGGCCTACTATGGCTACACCTTC,CASSLLVGQGAYYGYTF
NA,TRBJ2-7,NA,TRBV14,TGTGCCAGCAGCCAAGATTGGTTCGTGGACAGTTTGTACGAGCAGTACTTC,CASSQDWFVDSLYEQYF
NA,TRBJ2-4,NA,TRBV18,TGTGCCAGCTCACCCAGTCTGCTAGGTCCGGAATCAAACATTCAGTACTTC,CASSPSLLGPESNIQYF
NA,TRBJ1-5,NA,TRBV7-9,TGTGCCAGCAGCTCCACGGGTCAGCCCCAGCATTTT,CASSSTGQPQHF
TRBD2,TRBJ2-2,NA,TRBV6-4,TGTGCCAGCAGCACTAGCGGGTCAGGCGGGGAGCTGTTTTTT,CASSTSGSGGELFF
TRBD1,TRBJ1-2,NA,TRBV29-1,TGCAGCGTTGGGGACAGGGGCTCTTATGGCTACACCTTC,CSVGDRGSYGYTF
TRBD2,TRBJ2-7,NA,TRBV7-2,TGTGCCAGCAGCTTCAGACTAGCGGGGGCCTACGAGCAGTACTTC,CASSFRLAGAYEQYF
NA,TRBJ2-1,once,TRBV10-3,TGTGCCACACAGGGCACGTTGGGGGATTCCTACAATGAGCAGTTCTTC,CATQGTLGDSYNEQFF
NA,TRBJ1-1,once,TRBV11-2,TGTGCCAGCAGCTTCAGGGCAGGCCGAGCCCAGAACACTGAAGCTTTCTTT,CASSFRAGRAQNTEAFF
NA,TRBJ2-3,once,TRBV11-2,TGTGCCAGCAGCTTAGATCCAGCGCGAGGTGGAACAGATACGCAGTATTTT,CASSLDPARGGTDTQYF
TRBD2,TRBJ2-1,NA,TRBV6-5,TGTGCCAGCACCTCGGGCGGGAGGAACAATGAGCAGTTCTTC,CASTSGGRNNEQFF
NA,TRBJ2-7,NA,TRBV5-4,TGTGCCAGCAGCGACGGACAGGGAGGGTCCTACGAGCAGTACTTC,CASSDGQGGSYEQYF
NA,TRBJ1-5,NA,TRBV10-3,TGTGCCATCAGTGAGTCGATGGTTGCAGGGACAAGCAATCAGCCCCAGCATTTT,CAISESMVAGTSNQPQHF
NA,TRBJ2-2,NA,TRBV5-1,TGCGCCAGCGGGCGGGAAACGGGCACCGGGGAGCTGTTTTTT,CASGRETGTGELFF
NA,TRBJ1-3,NA,TRBV27,TGTGCCAGCAGTTTGATAGGGGATTCGGGAAACACCATATATTTT,CASSLIGDSGNTIYF
TRBD1,TRBJ1-4,NA,TRBV7-6,TGTGCCAGCAGCCCCCGGGACAGGGGGCTGTTAACTAATGAAAAACTGTTTTTT,CASSPRDRGLLTNEKLFF
NA,TRBJ1-2,NA,TRBV2,TGTGCCAGCATGTTAGCCTCTAACTATGGCTACACCTTC,CASMLASNYGYTF
NA,TRBJ1-1,NA,TRBV30,TGTGCCTGGGGAGAAAACACTGAAGCTTTCTTT,CAWGENTEAFF
NA,TRBJ1-3,NA,TRBV7-6,TGTGCCAGCAGCTTCAAGGGAGCTGGAAACACCATATATTTT,CASSFKGAGNTIYF
NA,TRBJ2-7,NA,TRBV2,TGTGCCAGCAGTGTGGCTGTGACTATGGCCCCCTACGAGCAGTACTTC,CASSVAVTMAPYEQYF
TRBD1,TRBJ2-7,NA,TRBV6-6,TGTGCCAGCAGTCAAGTGGGACAGGGATTAGCCTACGAGCAGTACTTC,CASSQVGQGLAYEQYF
TRBD2,TRBJ2-7,once,TRBV7-9,TGTGCCAGCAGCCCGTACCAGGGACTAGTTTTCTACGAGCAGTACTTC,CASSPYQGLVFYEQYF
TRBD2,TRBJ2-1,NA,TRBV7-9,TGTGCCAGCAGCTTAGCGGGAGGGCGTCAGTTCTTC,CASSLAGGRQFF
NA,TRBJ2-3,NA,TRBV21-1,TGTGCCAGCAGCGGCCGGGACTACACAGATACGCAGTATTTT,CASSGRDYTDTQYF
NA,TRBJ1-1,NA,TRBV6-5,TGTGCCAGCAGTCAGGGTTCGGGTGAAGCTTTCTTT,CASSQGSGEAFF
TRBD1,TRBJ1-2,NA,TRBV7-9,TGTGCCAGCAGCTCGGGACAGGCCCCCTACACCTTC,CASSSGQAPYTF
NA,TRBJ1-1,NA,TRBV4-3,TGCGCCAGCAGCCAAGTGGCAGGGGCAGAGAACACTGAAGCTTTCTTT,CASSQVAGAENTEAFF
TRBD1,TRBJ1-4,NA,TRBV5-4,TGTGCCAGCAGCTCGCAGGGGGCCCCCGCGGCGGCTAATGAAAAACTGTTTTTT,CASSSQGAPAAANEKLFF
NA,TRBJ1-1,NA,TRBV7-2,TGTGCCAGCAGCTTATTCCACAGGGTGGTTAGTGAAGCTTTCTTT,CASSLFHRVVSEAFF
NA,TRBJ1-2,NA,TRBV2,TGTGCCAGCGACACCTCTAACTATGGCTACACCTTC,CASDTSNYGYTF
TRBD1,TRBJ1-2,NA,TRBV5-6,TGTGCCAGCAGCTTGGCAGAGACAGGGGGCGCAGGCTCCTATGGCTACACCTTC,CASSLAETGGAGSYGYTF
NA,TRBJ2-2,NA,TRBV7-9,TGTGCCAGCAGCCGAACAGGATCCGGGGAGCTGTTTTTT,CASSRTGSGELFF
TRBD1,TRBJ1-5,NA,TRBV5-8,TGTGCCAGCAGCTTCATACGGGGACAGGCCCAGCATTTT,CASSFIRGQAQHF
NA,TRBJ1-1,many,TRBV7-9,TGTGCCAGCAGCTTAGACCATGGGGCCACTGAAGCTTTCTTT,CASSLDHGATEAFF
NA,TRBJ2-2,NA,TRBV19,TGTGCCAGTAGTATAGATGATGGAGGCGGGGAGCTGTTTTTT,CASSIDDGGGELFF
NA,TRBJ1-1,NA,TRBV9,TGTGCCAGCAGCGTAGCGGAGATGAACACTGAAGCTTTCTTT,CASSVAEMNTEAFF
TRBD1,TRBJ2-7,NA,TRBV2,TGTGCCAGCAGGGCCGGGACAGTCTACGAGCAGTACTTC,CASRAGTVYEQYF